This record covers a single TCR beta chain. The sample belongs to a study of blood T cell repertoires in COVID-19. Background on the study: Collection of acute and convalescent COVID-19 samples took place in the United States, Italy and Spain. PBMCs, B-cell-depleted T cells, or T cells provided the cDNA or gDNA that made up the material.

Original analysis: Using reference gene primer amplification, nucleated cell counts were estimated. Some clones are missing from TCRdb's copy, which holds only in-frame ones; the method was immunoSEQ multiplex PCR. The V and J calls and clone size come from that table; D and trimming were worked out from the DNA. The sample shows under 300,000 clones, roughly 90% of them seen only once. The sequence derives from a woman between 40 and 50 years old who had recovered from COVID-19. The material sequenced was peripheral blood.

CDR3 DNA: TGCAGCGTTCGGGTTGAGGACAGTCGGTACGAGCAGTACTTC. This gives the protein CSVRVEDSRYEQYF. The chain has TRBV29-1 and TRBJ2-7; D may be TRBD1 (6 bases). CDR1 and CDR2 from the germline V gene are SQVTM and ANQGSEA. Trimming pared 5 bases from V and 4 bases from J, leaving 18 bases between. This CDR3 region has 14 residues.